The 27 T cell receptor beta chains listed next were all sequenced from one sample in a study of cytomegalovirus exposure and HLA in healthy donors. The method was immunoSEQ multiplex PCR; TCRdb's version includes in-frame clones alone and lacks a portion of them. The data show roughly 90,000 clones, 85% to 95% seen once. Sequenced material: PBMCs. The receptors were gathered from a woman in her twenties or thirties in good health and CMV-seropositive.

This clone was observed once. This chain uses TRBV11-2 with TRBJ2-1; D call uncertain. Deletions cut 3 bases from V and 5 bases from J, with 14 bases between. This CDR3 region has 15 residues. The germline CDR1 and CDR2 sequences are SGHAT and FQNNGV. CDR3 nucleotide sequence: TGTGCCAGCAGCTTCGGGTCTCGAAACCACAATGAGCAGTTCTTC. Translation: CASSFGSRNHNEQFF.

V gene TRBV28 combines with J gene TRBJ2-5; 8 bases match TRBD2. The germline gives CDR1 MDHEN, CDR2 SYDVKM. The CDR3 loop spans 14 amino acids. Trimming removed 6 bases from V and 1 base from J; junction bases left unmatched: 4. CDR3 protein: CASSTTSGQETQYF. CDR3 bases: TGTGCCAGCAGCACTACTAGCGGCCAAGAGACCCAGTACTTC. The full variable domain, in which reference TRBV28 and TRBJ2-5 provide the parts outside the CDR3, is DVKVTQSSRYLVKRTGEKVFLECVQDMDHENMFWYRQDPGLGLRLIYFSYDVKMKEKGDIPEGYSVSREKKERFSLILESASTNQTSMYLCASSTTSGQETQYFGPGTRLLVL.

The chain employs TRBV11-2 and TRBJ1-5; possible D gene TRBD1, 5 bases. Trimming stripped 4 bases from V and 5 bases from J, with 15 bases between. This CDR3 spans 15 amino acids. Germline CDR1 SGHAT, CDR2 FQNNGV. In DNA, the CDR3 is TGTGCCAGCAGCTCAGAGACAGTAGGAGATCAGCCCCAGCATTTT. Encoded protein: CASSSETVGDQPQHF.

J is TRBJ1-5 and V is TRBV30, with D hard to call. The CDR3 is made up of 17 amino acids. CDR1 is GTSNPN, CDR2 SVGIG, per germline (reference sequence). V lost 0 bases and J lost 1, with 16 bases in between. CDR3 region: CAWSVPSSGGSNQPQHF. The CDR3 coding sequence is TGTGCCTGGAGTGTACCATCGTCGGGAGGAAGCAATCAGCCCCAGCATTTT. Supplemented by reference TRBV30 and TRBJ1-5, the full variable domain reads SQTIHQWPATLVQPVGSPLSLECTVEGTSNPNLYWYRQAAGRGLQLLFYSVGIGQISSEVPQNLSASRPQDRQFILSSKKLLLSDSGFYLCAWSVPSSGGSNQPQHFGDGTRLSIL.

Here the CDR3 DNA reads TGTGCCAGCAGCTTAGGTCACGGGCTAGCGGGCCCCTACGAGCAGTACTTC. Translated, it gives CASSLGHGLAGPYEQYF. The rearrangement links TRBV7-9 to TRBJ2-7, with 8 bases fitting TRBD2. The length of the CDR3 is 17 residues. Trimming took 1 base from V and 2 from J; bases not matched to a gene: 10. The germline V gene encodes CDR1 SEHNR and CDR2 FQNEAQ (reference sequence). Full variable domain (missing parts from reference TRBV7-9 and TRBJ2-7): DTGVSQNPRHKITKRGQNVTFRCDPISEHNRLYWYRQTLGQGPEFLTYFQNEAQLEKSRLLSDRFSAERPKGSFSTLEIQRTEQGDSAMYLCASSLGHGLAGPYEQYFGPGTRLTVT.

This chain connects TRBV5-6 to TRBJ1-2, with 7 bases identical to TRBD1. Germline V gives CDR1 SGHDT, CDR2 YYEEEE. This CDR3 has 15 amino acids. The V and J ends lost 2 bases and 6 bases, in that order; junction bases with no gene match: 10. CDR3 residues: CASSFATGTTNGYTF. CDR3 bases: TGTGCCAGCAGCTTCGCGACAGGGACCACCAATGGCTACACCTTC.

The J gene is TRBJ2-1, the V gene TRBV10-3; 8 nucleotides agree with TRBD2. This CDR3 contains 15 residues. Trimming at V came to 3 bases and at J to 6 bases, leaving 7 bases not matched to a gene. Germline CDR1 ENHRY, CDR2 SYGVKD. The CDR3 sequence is CAISEGLAGANEQFF. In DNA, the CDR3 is TGTGCCATCAGTGAAGGCCTAGCGGGTGCCAATGAGCAGTTCTTC.

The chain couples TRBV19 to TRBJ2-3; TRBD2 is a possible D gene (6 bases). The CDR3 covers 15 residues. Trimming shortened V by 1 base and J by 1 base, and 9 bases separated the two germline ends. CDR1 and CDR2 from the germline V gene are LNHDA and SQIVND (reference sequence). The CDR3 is CASSIASVGTDTQYF. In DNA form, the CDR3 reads TGTGCCAGTAGTATAGCTAGCGTTGGCACAGATACGCAGTATTTT.

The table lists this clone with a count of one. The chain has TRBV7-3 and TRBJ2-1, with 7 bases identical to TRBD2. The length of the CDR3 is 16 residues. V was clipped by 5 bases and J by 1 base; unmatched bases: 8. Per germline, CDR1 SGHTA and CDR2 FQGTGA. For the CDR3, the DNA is TGTGCCAGCAGCCCACTTAGGACTAGTTCCTACAATGAGCAGTTCTTC. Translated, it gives CASSPLRTSSYNEQFF. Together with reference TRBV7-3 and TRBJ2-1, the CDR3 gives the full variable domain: GAGVSQTPSNKVTEKGKYVELRCDPISGHTALYWYRQSLGQGPEFLIYFQGTGAADDSGLPNDRFFAVRPEGSVSTLKIQRTERGDSAVYLCASSPLRTSSYNEQFFGPGTRLTVL.

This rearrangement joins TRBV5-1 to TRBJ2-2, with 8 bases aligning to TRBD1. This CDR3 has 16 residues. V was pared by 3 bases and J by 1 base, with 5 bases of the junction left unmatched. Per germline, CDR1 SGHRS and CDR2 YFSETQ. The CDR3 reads CASSWTGTGNTGELFF. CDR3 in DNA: TGCGCCAGCAGCTGGACCGGGACAGGGAACACCGGGGAGCTGTTTTTT.

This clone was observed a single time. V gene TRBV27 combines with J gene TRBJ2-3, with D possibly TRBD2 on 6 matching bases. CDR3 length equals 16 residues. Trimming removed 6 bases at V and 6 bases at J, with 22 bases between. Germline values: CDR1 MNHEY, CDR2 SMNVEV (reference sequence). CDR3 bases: TGTGCCAGCAGACGGGCTCCGTCCGGGAGTCGCGATACGCAGTATTTT. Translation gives CASRRAPSGSRDTQYF.

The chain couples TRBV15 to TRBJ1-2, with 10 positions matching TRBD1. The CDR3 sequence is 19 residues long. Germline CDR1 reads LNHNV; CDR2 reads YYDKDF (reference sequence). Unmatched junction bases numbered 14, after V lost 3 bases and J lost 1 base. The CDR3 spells CATSSTRGDRGRLNYGYTF. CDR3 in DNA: TGTGCCACCAGCAGTACTAGGGGGGACAGGGGCCGCCTTAACTATGGCTACACCTTC.

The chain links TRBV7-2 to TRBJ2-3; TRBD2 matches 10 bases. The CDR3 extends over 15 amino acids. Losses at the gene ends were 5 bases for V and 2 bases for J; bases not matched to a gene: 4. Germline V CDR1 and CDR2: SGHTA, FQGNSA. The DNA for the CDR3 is TGTGCCAGCAGCCGGACTAGCGGAAACACAGATACGCAGTATTTT. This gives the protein CASSRTSGNTDTQYF.

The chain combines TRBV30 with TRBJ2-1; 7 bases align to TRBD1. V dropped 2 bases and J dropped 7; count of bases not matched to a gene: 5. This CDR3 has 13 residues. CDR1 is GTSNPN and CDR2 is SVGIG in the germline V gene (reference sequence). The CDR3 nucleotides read TGTGCCTGGAGTAGGCAGGGGGTGAATGAGCAGTTCTTC. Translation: CAWSRQGVNEQFF. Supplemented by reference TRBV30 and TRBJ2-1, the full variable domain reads SQTIHQWPATLVQPVGSPLSLECTVEGTSNPNLYWYRQAAGRGLQLLFYSVGIGQISSEVPQNLSASRPQDRQFILSSKKLLLSDSGFYLCAWSRQGVNEQFFGPGTRLTVL.

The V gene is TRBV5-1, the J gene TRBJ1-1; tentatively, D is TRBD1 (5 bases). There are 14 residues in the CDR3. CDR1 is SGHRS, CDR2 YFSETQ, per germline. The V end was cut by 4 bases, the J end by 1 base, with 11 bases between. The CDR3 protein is CASSPGFRNTEAFF. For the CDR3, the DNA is TGCGCCAGCAGCCCAGGGTTTCGGAACACTGAAGCTTTCTTT.

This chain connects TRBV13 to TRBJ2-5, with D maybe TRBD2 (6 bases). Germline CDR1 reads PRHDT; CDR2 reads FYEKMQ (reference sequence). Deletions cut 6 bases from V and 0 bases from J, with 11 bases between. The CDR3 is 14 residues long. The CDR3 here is CASSYGSNQETQYF. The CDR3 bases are TGTGCCAGCAGTTACGGGAGTAACCAAGAGACCCAGTACTTC.

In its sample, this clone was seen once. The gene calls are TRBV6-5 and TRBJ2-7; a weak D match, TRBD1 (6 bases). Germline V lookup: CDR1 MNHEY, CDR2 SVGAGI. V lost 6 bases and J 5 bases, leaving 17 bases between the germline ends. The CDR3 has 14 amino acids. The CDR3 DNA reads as TGTGCCAGCAGCACCGTAGGGGGTTACCACGAGCAGTACTTC. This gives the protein CASSTVGGYHEQYF.

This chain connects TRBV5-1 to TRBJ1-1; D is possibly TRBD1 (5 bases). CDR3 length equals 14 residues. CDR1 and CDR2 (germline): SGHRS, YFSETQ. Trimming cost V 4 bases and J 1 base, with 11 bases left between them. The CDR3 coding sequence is TGCGCCAGCAGCAGGGGAAGCGCGAACACTGAAGCTTTCTTT. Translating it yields CASSRGSANTEAFF.

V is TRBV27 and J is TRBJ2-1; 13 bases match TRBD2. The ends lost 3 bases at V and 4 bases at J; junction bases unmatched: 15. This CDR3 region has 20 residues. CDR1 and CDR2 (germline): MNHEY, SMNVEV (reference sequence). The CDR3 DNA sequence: TGTGCCAGCAGTTTGGGGGGACTAGCGGGACGAAATGAGCGGTACAATGAGCAGTTCTTC. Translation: CASSLGGLAGRNERYNEQFF.

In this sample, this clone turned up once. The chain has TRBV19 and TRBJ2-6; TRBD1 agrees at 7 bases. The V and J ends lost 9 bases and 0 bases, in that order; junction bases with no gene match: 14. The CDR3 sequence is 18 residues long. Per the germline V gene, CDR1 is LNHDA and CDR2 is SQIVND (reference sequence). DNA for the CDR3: TGTGCCAGCAAGAAAACCGGGACAGCGATCTCTGGGGCCAACGTCCTGACTTTC. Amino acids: CASKKTGTAISGANVLTF.

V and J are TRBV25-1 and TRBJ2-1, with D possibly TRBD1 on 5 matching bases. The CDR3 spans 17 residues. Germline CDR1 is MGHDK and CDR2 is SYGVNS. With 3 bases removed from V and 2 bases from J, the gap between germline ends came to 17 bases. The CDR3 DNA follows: TGTGCCAGCAGTGATTCTACTGGACACCTCACCTACAATGAGCAGTTCTTC. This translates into CASSDSTGHLTYNEQFF. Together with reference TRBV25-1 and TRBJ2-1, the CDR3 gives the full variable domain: EADIYQTPRYLVIGTGKKITLECSQTMGHDKMYWYQQDPGMELHLIHYSYGVNSTEKGDLSSESTVSRIRTEHFPLTLESARPSHTSQYLCASSDSTGHLTYNEQFFGPGTRLTVL.

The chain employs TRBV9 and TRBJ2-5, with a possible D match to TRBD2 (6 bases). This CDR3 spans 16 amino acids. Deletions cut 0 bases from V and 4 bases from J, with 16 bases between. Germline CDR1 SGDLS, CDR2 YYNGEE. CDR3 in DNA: TGTGCCAGCAGCGTAGGGTCCAGCGATAGCGGAGAGACCCAGTACTTC. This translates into CASSVGSSDSGETQYF.

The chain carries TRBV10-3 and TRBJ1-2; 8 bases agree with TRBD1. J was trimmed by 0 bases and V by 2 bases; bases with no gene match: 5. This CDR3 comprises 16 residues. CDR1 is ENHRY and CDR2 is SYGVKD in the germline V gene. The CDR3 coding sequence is TGTGCCATCAGTGAGCCAGGGACAGGAGCTAACTATGGCTACACCTTC. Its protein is CAISEPGTGANYGYTF.

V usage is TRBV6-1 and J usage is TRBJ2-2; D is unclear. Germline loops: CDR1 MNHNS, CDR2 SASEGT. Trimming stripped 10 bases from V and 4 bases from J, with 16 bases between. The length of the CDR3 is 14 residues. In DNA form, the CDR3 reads TGTGCCACATCGTATGGGTGGAGCACCGGGGAGCTGTTTTTT. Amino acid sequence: CATSYGWSTGELFF.

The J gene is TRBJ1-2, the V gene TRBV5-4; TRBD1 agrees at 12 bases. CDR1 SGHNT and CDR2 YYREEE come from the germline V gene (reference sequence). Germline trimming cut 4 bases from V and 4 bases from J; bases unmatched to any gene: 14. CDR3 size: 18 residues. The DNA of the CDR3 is TGTGCCAGCAGCCTCGACTTGGGACAGGGGGCCTTTGGCTATGGCTACACCTTC. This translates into CASSLDLGQGAFGYGYTF.

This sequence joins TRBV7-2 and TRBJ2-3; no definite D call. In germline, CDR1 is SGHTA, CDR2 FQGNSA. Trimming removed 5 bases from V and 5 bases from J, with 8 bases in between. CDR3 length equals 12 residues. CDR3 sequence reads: CASSRLQDTQYF. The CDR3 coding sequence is TGTGCCAGCAGCCGATTACAAGATACGCAGTATTTT.

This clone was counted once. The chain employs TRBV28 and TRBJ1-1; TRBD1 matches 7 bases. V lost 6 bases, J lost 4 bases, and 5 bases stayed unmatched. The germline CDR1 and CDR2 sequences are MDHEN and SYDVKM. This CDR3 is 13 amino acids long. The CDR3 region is CASRRDRATEAFF. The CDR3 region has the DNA TGTGCCAGCAGACGCGACAGGGCCACTGAAGCTTTCTTT. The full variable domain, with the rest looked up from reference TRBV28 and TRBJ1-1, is DVKVTQSSRYLVKRTGEKVFLECVQDMDHENMFWYRQDPGLGLRLIYFSYDVKMKEKGDIPEGYSVSREKKERFSLILESASTNQTSMYLCASRRDRATEAFFGQGTRLTVV.